These T cell receptor beta chains were read from a single sample in a study of blood T cell repertoires in COVID-19. Some clones are missing from TCRdb's copy, which holds only in-frame ones; the method was immunoSEQ multiplex PCR. Found here are approximately 100,000 clones, about 90% of them singletons; the top ten hold approximately 15%. The sample taken for sequencing was peripheral blood. The receptors were sampled from a man between 45 and 60 years old with acute or convalescent COVID-19. Both conserved end residues are trimmed from each CDR3. Only part of the rows carry a size: once, few, many, or a class if the clone is expanded.

clone_size	v_call	j_call	cdr3_aa
-	TRBV9	TRBJ2-2	ASSVDGNTGELF
-	TRBV7-6	TRBJ2-3	ASSKGQTSTDTQY
-	TRBV5-1	TRBJ1-4	ASSLARAGNEKLF
-	TRBV5-6	TRBJ1-2	ASSFQGTGGYT
-	TRBV5-1	TRBJ1-1	ASSLPNRGKNTEAF
-	TRBV2	TRBJ2-5	ASRAAGIPQETQY
once	TRBV3-1/TRBV3-2	TRBJ2-2	ASSLRTSGNTGELF
-	TRBV14	TRBJ2-5	ASSYPGQGKETQY
-	TRBV4-1	TRBJ2-1	ASSPRGAEYNEQF
-	TRBV9	TRBJ1-1	ASSDLRGALSEAF
-	TRBV4-2	TRBJ1-6	ASSQDGESPLH
-	TRBV25-1	TRBJ1-6	ASSEGQGRNSPLH
-	TRBV27	TRBJ1-1	ASSTGGRTEAF
-	TRBV5-1	TRBJ1-2	ASSPGQGNGYT
-	TRBV7-7	TRBJ2-5	ASSFSSGAGETQY
-	TRBV6-5	TRBJ2-1	ASSYRQNNEQF
-	TRBV19	TRBJ2-2	ASRDPGAVAGTGELF
once	TRBV5-4	TRBJ2-5	ASSLGTVQETQY
-	TRBV4-2	TRBJ2-1	ASSQEGTSSYNEQF
-	TRBV30	TRBJ1-4	AWNFHGEKLF
-	TRBV4-2	TRBJ1-2	ASSRSQGEDYT